A single TCR beta chain is shown here with its context. Its antigen is still unknown. This specimen belongs to a study of cytomegalovirus exposure and HLA in healthy donors. Study-wide context: Within the Caucasian-associated ancestry cluster were roughly 82% of the 398 genotyped donors. Study-level points and caveats: Most CMV-associated TCR beta chains were later found to appear HLA-restricted. Rare TCR sequences predominated, though certain public TCRs were found in many donors. According to an earlier analysis, most TCR beta V segments yielded productive rearrangements about 90% or about 30% of the time.

The PCR had 60 Vbeta and 13 Jbeta primers. TCRdb's copy holds only in-frame clones and misses some; the assay was immunoSEQ multiplex PCR. Of over 200,000 clones listed, just under 70% were seen once; the top ten hold 2% to 3%. The sequence derives from a middle-aged man in good health and CMV-seropositive. The sequencing sample was made of PBMCs.

The CDR3 spells CASSFGQPNEKLFF. CDR3 DNA: TGTGCCAGCAGCTTCGGACAGCCTAATGAAAAACTGTTTTTT. V is TRBV5-6 and J is TRBJ1-4; TRBD1 might be the D (6 bases). V dropped 2 bases and J dropped 3 bases, with 8 bases sitting between them. The CDR3 covers 14 residues. Germline V CDR1 and CDR2: SGHDT, YYEEEE.